This TCR beta chain was recorded in a study of blood T cell repertoires in COVID-19. This table comes from immunoSEQ multiplex PCR, and its TCRdb copy is limited to in-frame clones, with some not included. The profile shows around 480,000 clones, around 87% of them singletons. CDR1 and CDR2 from the germline V gene are SNHLY and FYNNEI. The CDR3 contains 16 residues. V lost 0 bases, J lost 5 bases, and 6 bases stayed unmatched. J is TRBJ2-2 and V is TRBV2, with 7 nucleotides matching TRBD1. Material: PBMCs or T cells enriched from blood (not recorded which). The sequence was obtained from a woman younger than 30 who had recovered from COVID-19. The CDR3 DNA reads as TGTGCCAGCAGTGAAGCGAGACAGGGAAAAACCGGGGAGCTGTTTTTT. It yields the protein CASSEARQGKTGELFF.